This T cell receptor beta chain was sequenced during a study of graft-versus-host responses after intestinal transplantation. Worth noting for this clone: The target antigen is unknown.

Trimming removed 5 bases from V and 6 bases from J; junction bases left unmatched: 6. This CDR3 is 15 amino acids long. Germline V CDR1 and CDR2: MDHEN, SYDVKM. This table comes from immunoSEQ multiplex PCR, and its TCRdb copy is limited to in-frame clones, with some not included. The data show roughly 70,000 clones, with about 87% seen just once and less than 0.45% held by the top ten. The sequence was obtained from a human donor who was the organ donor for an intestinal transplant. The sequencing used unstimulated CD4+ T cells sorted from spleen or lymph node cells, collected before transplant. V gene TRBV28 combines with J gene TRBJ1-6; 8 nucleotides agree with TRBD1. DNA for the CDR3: TGTGCCAGCAGTCCGACAGGGGCGCCTAATTCACCCCTCCACTTT. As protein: CASSPTGAPNSPLHF.